This passage covers 25 T cell receptor beta chains from one sample sequenced in a study of cytomegalovirus exposure and HLA in healthy donors. Sequenced by immunoSEQ multiplex PCR; TCRdb stores in-frame clones only, minus some. The repertoire holds around 150,000 clones, with roughly 95% as singletons. The sequencing sample was made of PBMCs. The source is a woman younger than 35 in good health and CMV-seronegative.

The chain has TRBV29-1 and TRBJ1-1; the D gene is possibly TRBD1 (6 bases). The CDR3 runs to 14 residues. CDR1 is SQVTM, CDR2 ANQGSEA, per germline. V was cut by 5 bases and J by 4 bases, with 17 bases left in between. CDR3: CSVRAGVVSTEAFF. The CDR3 DNA reads TGCAGCGTTAGGGCAGGGGTTGTTAGCACTGAAGCTTTCTTT.

V gene TRBV11-2 combines with J gene TRBJ1-2; 9 bases agree with TRBD1. From germline, CDR1 is SGHAT and CDR2 FQNNGV. Germline trimming cut 4 bases from V and 5 bases from J; bases unmatched to any gene: 2. CDR3 size: 13 residues. DNA for the CDR3: TGTGCCAGCAGCTCCGGACAGGGGTATGGCTACACCTTC. Its translation: CASSSGQGYGYTF.

The chain couples TRBV7-8 to TRBJ2-7; 9 bases line up with TRBD1. The CDR3 runs to 14 residues. CDR1 and CDR2 (germline): SGHVS, FQNEAQ. Germline trimming cut 6 bases from V and 4 bases from J; bases unmatched to any gene: 7. Here the CDR3 reads CASRGTGKFYEQYF. The CDR3 DNA follows: TGTGCCAGCAGGGGGACAGGGAAGTTTTACGAGCAGTACTTC. The full variable domain, in which reference TRBV7-8 and TRBJ2-7 provide the parts outside the CDR3, is GAGVSQSPRYKVAKRGQDVALRCDPISGHVSLFWYQQALGQGPEFLTYFQNEAQLDKSGLPSDRFFAERPEGSVSTLKIQRTQQEDSAVYLCASRGTGKFYEQYFGPGTRLTVT.

J is TRBJ1-2 and V is TRBV5-6, with a weak D call TRBD1 (5 bases). The CDR3 extends over 16 amino acids. Trimming removed 0 bases at V and 7 bases at J, with 19 bases between. The germline V gene has CDR1 SGHDT and CDR2 YYEEEE. The CDR3 region is CASSLVIVGYQGGYTF. CDR3 in DNA: TGTGCCAGCAGCTTGGTAATCGTCGGTTATCAGGGTGGCTACACCTTC.

This chain links TRBV11-2 with TRBJ2-3, with 7 bases that match TRBD1. The CDR3 covers 16 residues. CDR1 and CDR2 (germline): SGHAT, FQNNGV. Losses at the gene ends were 4 bases for V and 4 bases for J; bases not matched to a gene: 11. The CDR3 nucleotides are TGTGCCAGCAGCTGGCCGCCGACAGGGAAGGCAGATACGCAGTATTTT. As protein: CASSWPPTGKADTQYF.

The rearrangement uses TRBV6-1 and TRBJ1-5; D may be TRBD1 (6 bases). The V gene lost 10 bases and the J gene lost 2 bases, with 12 bases spanning the gap. The CDR3 is 13 amino acids. Germline CDR1 and CDR2: MNHNS and SASEGT. CDR3 residues: CAIQGRGNQPQHF. The CDR3 region has the DNA TGTGCCATACAGGGTAGAGGCAATCAGCCCCAGCATTTT.

This chain uses TRBV5-6 with TRBJ2-1; TRBD1 might be the D (5 bases). Germline V gene lookup returns CDR1 SGHDT and CDR2 YYEEEE. The V and J ends lost 2 bases and 4 bases respectively, with 7 bases between them. This CDR3 comprises 13 residues. The CDR3 nucleotides are TGTGCCAGCAGCTTCGACAGATACAATGAGCAGTTCTTC. It yields the protein CASSFDRYNEQFF.

This sequence joins TRBV4-2 and TRBJ2-7; no reliable D call. Trimming stripped 1 base from V and 6 bases from J, with 13 bases between. Germline V lookup: CDR1 LGHNA, CDR2 YNFKEQ. There are 14 residues in the CDR3. DNA for the CDR3: TGTGCCAGCAGCCAAGTGATTGACTCGGCCGAGCAGTACTTC. Encoded protein: CASSQVIDSAEQYF.

In this sample, this clone turned up once. The CDR3 loop reads CAWSGPVRGVKETQYF. The DNA for the CDR3 is TGTGCCTGGAGTGGGCCCGTGCGGGGGGTTAAAGAGACCCAGTACTTC. The chain has TRBV30 and TRBJ2-5; TRBD2 aligns across 8 bases. This CDR3 has 16 amino acids. Germline V gives CDR1 GTSNPN, CDR2 SVGIG (reference sequence). J lost 3 bases, V lost 1 base, and 10 bases had no gene match.

This sequence joins TRBV5-1 and TRBJ1-6; D gene unclear. This CDR3 comprises 15 residues. The ends were cut back, 3 bases at V and 8 bases at J, with 15 bases in the middle. Germline V lookup: CDR1 SGHRS, CDR2 YFSETQ. For the CDR3, the DNA is TGCGCCAGCAGCTCTGGGCGCCTGCAAGATTCACCCCTCCACTTT. Translating it yields CASSSGRLQDSPLHF.

The V gene is TRBV6-5, the J gene TRBJ2-3, with D unresolved. The germline gives CDR1 MNHEY, CDR2 SVGAGI. V was trimmed by 7 bases and J by 1 base, leaving 15 bases between them. This CDR3 spans 15 amino acids. CDR3 loop: CASKIPSLRTDTQYF. The CDR3 DNA sequence: TGTGCCAGCAAGATTCCTAGTCTCCGCACAGATACGCAGTATTTT.

The chain's CDR3 is CASSLGTGLYGYTF. CDR3 nucleotides: TGTGCCAGCAGCTTGGGGACAGGGCTCTATGGCTACACCTTC. V and J are TRBV5-5 and TRBJ1-2, with 8 nucleotides matching TRBD1. Germline CDR1 reads SGHKS; CDR2 reads YYEKEE (reference sequence). CDR3 length equals 14 residues. The V segment lost 0 bases and the J segment 4 bases; nucleotides outside the gene matches: 2.

The CDR3: CASSGTPHETQYF. The CDR3 DNA sequence: TGCGCCAGCAGCGGGACTCCTCACGAGACCCAGTACTTC. This chain joins TRBV5-1 and TRBJ2-5, with D tentatively TRBD2 (6 bases). The germline V gene encodes CDR1 SGHRS and CDR2 YFSETQ. The CDR3 is 13 residues long. V lost 4 bases and J lost 5, with 12 bases in between.

The gene calls are TRBV7-3 and TRBJ1-1, with D perhaps matching TRBD1 (5 bases). The CDR3 is made up of 14 amino acids. From germline, CDR1 is SGHTA and CDR2 FQGTGA. Trimming removed 3 bases at V and 4 bases at J, with 12 bases between. The DNA for the CDR3 is TGTGCCAGCAGCTTGGGGGGTGCTTCCACTGAAGCTTTCTTT. Translation gives CASSLGGASTEAFF.

The chain couples TRBV2 to TRBJ2-2; TRBD1 matches 11 bases. V trimming: 2 bases; J trimming: 6 bases; junction bases outside the gene matches: 8. Germline CDR1 SNHLY, CDR2 FYNNEI. This CDR3 spans 17 amino acids. CDR3: CASSEFGGQGGPGELFF. The CDR3 DNA sequence: TGTGCCAGCAGTGAATTCGGGGGACAGGGGGGGCCCGGGGAGCTGTTTTTT.

Regarding this clone: The same CDR3 arises from other DNA sequences in this sample as well. The chain links TRBV5-1 to TRBJ2-5; the D is unclear. The germline V gene encodes CDR1 SGHRS and CDR2 YFSETQ. The CDR3 extends over 12 amino acids. The V gene lost 0 bases and the J gene lost 5 bases, with 5 bases spanning the gap. The CDR3 DNA sequence: TGCGCCAGCAGCTTGGCCGAGGAGACCCAGTACTTC. Translating it yields CASSLAEETQYF. The full variable domain, in which reference TRBV5-1 and TRBJ2-5 provide the parts outside the CDR3, is KAGVTQTPRYLIKTRGQQVTLSCSPISGHRSVSWYQQTPGQGLQFLFEYFSETQRNKGNFPGRFSGRQFSNSRSEMNVSTLELGDSALYLCASSLAEETQYFGPGTRLLVL.

The rearrangement links TRBV25-1 to TRBJ1-2; TRBD1 matches at 9 bases. Germline loops: CDR1 MGHDK, CDR2 SYGVNS. This CDR3 spans 15 amino acids. V lost 6 bases to trimming and J lost 0 bases; unmatched junction nucleotides: 5. The CDR3 sequence is CASRGTGITNYGYTF. The DNA of the CDR3 is TGTGCCAGCAGAGGGACAGGGATAACTAACTATGGCTACACCTTC.

This chain connects TRBV7-3 to TRBJ2-3; D is unclear. V was clipped by 0 bases and J by 0 bases, with 7 bases between them. The CDR3 length is 15 residues. Per germline, CDR1 SGHTA and CDR2 FQGTGA. CDR3 loop: CASSLTVISTDTQYF. In DNA, the CDR3 is TGTGCCAGCAGCTTAACCGTAATTAGCACAGATACGCAGTATTTT. Full variable domain (rest looked up from reference TRBV7-3 and TRBJ2-3): GAGVSQTPSNKVTEKGKYVELRCDPISGHTALYWYRQSLGQGPEFLIYFQGTGAADDSGLPNDRFFAVRPEGSVSTLKIQRTERGDSAVYLCASSLTVISTDTQYFGPGTRLTVL.

V and J are TRBV14 and TRBJ2-7, with 9 positions matching TRBD1. Per the germline V gene, CDR1 is SGHDN and CDR2 is FVKESK. This CDR3 contains 15 residues. V lost 1 base and J lost 6; bases outside the gene matches: 7. CDR3 sequence: CASSQAGTGSREQYF. The CDR3 region has the DNA TGTGCCAGCAGCCAAGCCGGGACAGGGTCACGCGAGCAGTACTTC.

The J gene is TRBJ2-1, the V gene TRBV25-1, with D perhaps TRBD1 (7 bases). Trimming pared 2 bases from V and 5 bases from J, leaving 19 bases between. The CDR3 covers 17 residues. Germline V CDR1 and CDR2: MGHDK, SYGVNS. This CDR3 is CASSEARGQGGHNEQFF. CDR3 sequence (DNA): TGTGCCAGCAGTGAAGCCCGCGGGCAGGGGGGCCACAATGAGCAGTTCTTC.

This chain links TRBV6-5 with TRBJ1-2; D is undetermined. The germline V gene encodes CDR1 MNHEY and CDR2 SVGAGI. With 7 bases removed from V and 6 bases from J, the gap between germline ends came to 9 bases. This CDR3 has 11 residues. CDR3 region: CASKDSHGYTF. CDR3 coding DNA: TGTGCCAGCAAGGATAGCCATGGCTACACCTTC.

J is TRBJ2-3 and V is TRBV19, with TRBD2 as a possible D gene (6 bases). The V gene's germline CDR1 is LNHDA and CDR2 SQIVND (reference sequence). The V gene lost 4 bases and the J gene lost 6 bases, with 14 bases spanning the gap. There are 14 residues in the CDR3. CDR3 sequence (DNA): TGTGCCAGTAGTAATAGACTAGGACCGGATACGCAGTATTTT. Its translation: CASSNRLGPDTQYF.

The chain employs TRBV2 and TRBJ2-7; the match to TRBD2 covers 11 bases. Germline CDR1 is SNHLY and CDR2 is FYNNEI. Losses at the gene ends were 8 bases for V and 2 bases for J; bases not matched to a gene: 2. The CDR3 consists of 13 residues. CDR3 coding DNA: TGTGCCAGCGGGACTAGCGGAACCTACGAGCAGTACTTC. Translating it yields CASGTSGTYEQYF.

The chain is built from TRBV7-2 and TRBJ1-2, with a possible D match to TRBD1 (6 bases). This CDR3 comprises 16 residues. Trimming took off 1 base at V and 8 bases at J, with 20 bases between the two ends. Germline V gene sequence: CDR1 SGHTA, CDR2 FQGNSA. CDR3 loop: CASSLVAGAPVWGYTF. Here the CDR3 DNA reads TGTGCCAGCAGCTTAGTTGCAGGGGCGCCAGTGTGGGGCTACACCTTC.

The chain couples TRBV7-2 to TRBJ2-5; 8 bases match TRBD1. The V gene's germline CDR1 is SGHTA and CDR2 FQGNSA. CDR3 length: 16 amino acids. The V gene end was trimmed by 5 bases and the J gene end by 5 bases; junction bases not matched to a gene: 13. The DNA of the CDR3 is TGTGCCAGCAGCCCGGGGACAGGCCCCTTTGGTGAGACCCAGTACTTC. Translation: CASSPGTGPFGETQYF.